The T cell receptor (beta chain) under discussion was sequenced for a study of T cell repertoires in cytomegalovirus infection (dated by TCRdb to the late 2010s). Study-level background: The HLA type of each donor mattered for the analysis, because public TCR beta signatures pointed to carriage of CMV infection along with the matching HLA type.

With regard to this clonotype: The antigen it recognizes is unknown. It has no much larger one-base neighbor in the sample; base qualities were not kept.

The instrument was an Illumina HiSeq 1500. The public reads were run again by TCRdb, first through fastp at Q25 and then through MiXCR, and only productive beta chains were kept. Each entry merges the rows of one CDR3 protein and shows their most common DNA and genes. This sample gives tens of thousands of distinct CDR3 sequences in total; 20% to 25% of them show up just once. The ten top clones hold almost 80% of the sample. Results the study describes overall, beyond this receptor: Cumulative frequency of public TCR beta family members discriminated carriers of CMV infection plus the relevant HLA type in this cohort and an independent 352-donor cohort. In the ex vivo response, HLA-C-restricted CMV-specific TCR beta clonotypes were dominant, and in two of eight donors the single most frequent clonotype came from this HLA-C-restricted group.

The junction carries 14 bases between V and J, which are trimmed by 6 bases and 3 bases respectively. The germline V gene supplies CDR1 MDHEN and CDR2 SYDVKM. Spanning cysteine to phenylalanine, the CDR3 consists of 14 amino acids. Only the CDR3 portion is preserved as DNA: 42 bases, with reading frame beginning at the first base. The sequence came from a human donor in good health (CMV status not recorded). Some clones in this sample may be carry-over from other donors' samples. The sample comprised PBMCs, sequenced either directly or after in vitro stimulation (not recorded which). Here the chain combines TRBV28 and TRBJ1-2; no D gene is confidently identified. The DNA sequence is given as TGTGCCAGCAGCACCAGCCTGGGGTACTATGGCTACACCTTC. This is translated as CASSTSLGYYGYTF.